This T cell receptor beta chain was obtained from a study of blood T cell repertoires in COVID-19. Study overall: The samples span acute and convalescent COVID-19 from the United States, Italy and Spain. T cells, B-cell-depleted T cells, or PBMCs provided the cDNA or gDNA that served as material.

Authors' processing steps: Reference gene primer amplification gave estimated nucleated cell counts. Some clones are missing from TCRdb's copy, which holds only in-frame ones; the method was immunoSEQ multiplex PCR. V and J calls and clone size are those listed in that table; D and trimming were worked out from the DNA. The repertoire holds 200,000 to 250,000 clones, with roughly 88% as singletons. Trimming removed 2 bases at V and 4 bases at J, with 14 bases between. This CDR3 is 15 amino acids long. Per germline, CDR1 LGHDT and CDR2 YNNKEL (reference sequence). The rearrangement joins TRBV3-1 (or the pseudogene TRBV3-2) to TRBJ1-2; no reliable D call. Sequencing was carried out using peripheral blood. This TCR was sampled from a man aged 50 or older with active or convalescent COVID-19. CDR3: CASSQCLYGVYGYTF. The CDR3, as DNA: TGTGCCAGCAGCCAATGTTTATACGGAGTCTATGGCTACACCTTC.